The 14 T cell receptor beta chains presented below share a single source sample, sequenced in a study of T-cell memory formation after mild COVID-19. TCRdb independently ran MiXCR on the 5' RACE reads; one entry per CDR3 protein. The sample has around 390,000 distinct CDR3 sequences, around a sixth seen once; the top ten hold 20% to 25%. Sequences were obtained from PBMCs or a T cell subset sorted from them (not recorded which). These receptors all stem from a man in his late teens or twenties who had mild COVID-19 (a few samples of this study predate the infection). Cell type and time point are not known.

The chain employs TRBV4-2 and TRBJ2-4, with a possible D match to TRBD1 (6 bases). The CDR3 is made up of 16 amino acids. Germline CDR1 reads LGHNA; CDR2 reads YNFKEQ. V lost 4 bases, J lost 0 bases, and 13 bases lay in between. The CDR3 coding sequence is TGTGCCAGCAGCCCGCCCCAGGGGATAGCCAAAAACATTCAGTACTTC. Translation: CASSPPQGIAKNIQYF.

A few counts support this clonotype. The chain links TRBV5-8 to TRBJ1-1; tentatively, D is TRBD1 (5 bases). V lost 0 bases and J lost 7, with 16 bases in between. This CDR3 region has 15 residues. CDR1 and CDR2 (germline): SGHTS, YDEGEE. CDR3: CASSLVTGPTNEAFF. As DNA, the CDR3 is TGTGCCAGCAGCTTGGTAACAGGACCAACCAATGAAGCTTTCTTT.

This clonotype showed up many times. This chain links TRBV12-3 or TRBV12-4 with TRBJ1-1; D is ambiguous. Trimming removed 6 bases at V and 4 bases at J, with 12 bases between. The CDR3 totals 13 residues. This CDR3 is CASSPEVGTEAFF. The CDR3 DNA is TGTGCCAGCAGCCCAGAGGTCGGCACTGAAGCTTTCTTT.

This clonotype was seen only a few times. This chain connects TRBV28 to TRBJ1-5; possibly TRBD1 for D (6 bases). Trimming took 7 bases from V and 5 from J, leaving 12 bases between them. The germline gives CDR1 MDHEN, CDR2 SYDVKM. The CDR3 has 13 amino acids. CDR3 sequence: CASTQNRDQPQHF. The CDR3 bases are TGTGCCAGCACTCAAAACAGGGATCAGCCCCAGCATTTT.

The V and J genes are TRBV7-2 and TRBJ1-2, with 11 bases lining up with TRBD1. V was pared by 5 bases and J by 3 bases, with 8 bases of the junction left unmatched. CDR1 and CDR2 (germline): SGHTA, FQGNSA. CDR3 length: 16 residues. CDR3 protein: CASSPRTGGYDYGYTF. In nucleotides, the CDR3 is TGTGCCAGCAGCCCGCGGACAGGGGGCTACGACTATGGCTACACCTTC.

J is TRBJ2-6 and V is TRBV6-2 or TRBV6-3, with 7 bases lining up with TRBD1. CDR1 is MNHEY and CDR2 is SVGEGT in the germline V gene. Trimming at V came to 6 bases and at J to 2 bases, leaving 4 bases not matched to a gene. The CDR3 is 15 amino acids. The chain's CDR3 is CASRRGQAGANVLTF. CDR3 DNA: TGTGCCAGCAGACGCGGACAGGCTGGGGCCAACGTCCTGACTTTC.

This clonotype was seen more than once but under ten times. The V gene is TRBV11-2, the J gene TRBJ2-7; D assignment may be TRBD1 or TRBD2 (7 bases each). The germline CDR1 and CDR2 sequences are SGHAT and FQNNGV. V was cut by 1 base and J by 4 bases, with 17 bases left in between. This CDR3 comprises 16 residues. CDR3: CASSLGGGQMTYEQYV. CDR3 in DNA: TGTGCCAGCAGCTTAGGGGGGGGACAGATGACTTACGAGCAGTACGTC.

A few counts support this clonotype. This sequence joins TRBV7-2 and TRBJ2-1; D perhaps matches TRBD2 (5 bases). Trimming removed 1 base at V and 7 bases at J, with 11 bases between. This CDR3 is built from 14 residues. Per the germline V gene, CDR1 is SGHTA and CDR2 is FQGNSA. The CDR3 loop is CASSLVPRENEQFF. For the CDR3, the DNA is TGTGCCAGCAGCTTAGTGCCCCGGGAAAATGAGCAGTTCTTC.

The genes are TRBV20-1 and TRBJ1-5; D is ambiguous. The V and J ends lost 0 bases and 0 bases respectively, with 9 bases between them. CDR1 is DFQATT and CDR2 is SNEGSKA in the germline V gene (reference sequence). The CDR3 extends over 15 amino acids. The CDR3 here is CSARDWGISNQPQHF. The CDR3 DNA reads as TGCAGTGCTAGAGATTGGGGTATTAGCAATCAGCCCCAGCATTTT.

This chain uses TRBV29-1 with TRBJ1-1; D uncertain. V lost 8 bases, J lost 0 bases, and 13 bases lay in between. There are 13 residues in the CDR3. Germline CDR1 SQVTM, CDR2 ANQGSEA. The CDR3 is CSSGRELNTEAFF. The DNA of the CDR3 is TGCAGCTCGGGGAGGGAGCTGAACACTGAAGCTTTCTTT.

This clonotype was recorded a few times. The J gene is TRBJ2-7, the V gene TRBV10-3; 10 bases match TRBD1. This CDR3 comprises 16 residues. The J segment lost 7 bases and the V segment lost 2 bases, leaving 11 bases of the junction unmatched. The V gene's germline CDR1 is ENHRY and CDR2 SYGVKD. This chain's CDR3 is CAISERRTGGPGEQYF. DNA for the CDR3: TGTGCCATCAGTGAGCGCCGGACAGGGGGGCCCGGGGAGCAGTACTTC.

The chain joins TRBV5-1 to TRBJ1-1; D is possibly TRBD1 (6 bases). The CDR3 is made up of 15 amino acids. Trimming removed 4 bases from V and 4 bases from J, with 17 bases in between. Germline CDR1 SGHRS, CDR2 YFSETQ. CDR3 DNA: TGCGCCAGCAGCATCCGCCAGGGGCGGGGCACTGAAGCTTTCTTT. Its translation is CASSIRQGRGTEAFF.

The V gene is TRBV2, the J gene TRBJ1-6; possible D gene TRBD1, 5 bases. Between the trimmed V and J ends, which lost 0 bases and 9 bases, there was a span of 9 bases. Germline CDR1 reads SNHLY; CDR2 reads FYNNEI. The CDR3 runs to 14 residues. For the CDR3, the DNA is TGTGCCAGCAGTGAAGCGCGGGGGAGTTCACCCCTCCACTTT. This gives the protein CASSEARGSSPLHF. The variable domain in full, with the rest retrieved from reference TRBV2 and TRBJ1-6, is EPEVTQTPSHQVTQMGQEVILRCVPISNHLYFYWYRQILGQKVEFLVSFYNNEISEKSEIFDDQFSVERPDGSNFTLKIRSTKLEDSAMYFCASSEARGSSPLHFGNGTRLTVT.

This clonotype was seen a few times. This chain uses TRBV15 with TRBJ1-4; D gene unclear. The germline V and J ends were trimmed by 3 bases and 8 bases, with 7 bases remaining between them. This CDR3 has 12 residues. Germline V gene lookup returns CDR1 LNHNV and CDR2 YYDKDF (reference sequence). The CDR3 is CATSRGREKLFF. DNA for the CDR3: TGTGCCACCAGCAGGGGGAGGGAAAAACTGTTTTTT.